This T cell receptor beta chain comes out of a study of cytomegalovirus exposure and HLA in healthy donors. General study results and limits: While the bulk of TCR sequences proved rare, some public TCRs turned up in many donors.

PCR was performed using 60 Vbeta and 13 Jbeta primers. Measured with immunoSEQ multiplex PCR; TCRdb has only the in-frame clones, and not every one. The profile shows about 140,000 clones, approximately 80% of them singletons. The CDR3 has 16 amino acids. V shed 6 bases, J shed 0 bases, and the junction held 8 bases outside the gene matches. The V gene's germline CDR1 is SGHTA and CDR2 FQGNSA. As regards this clone: Antigen unknown.

This TCR was sampled from an older woman in good health and CMV-seropositive. The genes are TRBV7-2 and TRBJ2-3; 8 nucleotides agree with TRBD2. Sequencing used PBMCs. CDR3 sequence (DNA): TGTGCCAGCAGTCTAAGACTAGCGACTAGCACAGATACGCAGTATTTT. It codes for CASSLRLATSTDTQYF.